One and the same sample provided the 7 T cell receptor beta chains below, sequenced in a study of blood T cell repertoires in COVID-19. The repertoire was sequenced with immunoSEQ multiplex PCR; TCRdb's copy has only in-frame clones and lacks some. The sample holds around 180,000 clones, approximately 88% seen once. The sequencing sample was made of peripheral blood. The origin of the receptors is a woman in her twenties or thirties with acute or convalescent COVID-19.

This clone was detected once. V is TRBV7-8 and J is TRBJ2-1; D is possibly TRBD2 (5 bases). Germline lookup yields CDR1 SGHVS and CDR2 FQNEAQ. V was pared by 1 base and J by 8 bases, with 12 bases between. The CDR3 runs to 14 residues. The CDR3: CASSLEASSDEQFF. The CDR3 DNA is TGTGCCAGCAGCTTAGAGGCTAGCAGCGATGAGCAGTTCTTC.

The chain couples TRBV12-3 or TRBV12-4 to TRBJ1-2; D is ambiguous. Deletions cut 5 bases from V and 3 bases from J, with 10 bases between. The CDR3 length is 13 residues. The CDR3 sequence: CASSTGVDYGYTF. The CDR3 bases are TGTGCCAGCAGTACGGGAGTAGACTATGGCTACACCTTC.

This chain links TRBV6-5 with TRBJ1-5; maybe TRBD1 (6 bases). Deletions cut 6 bases from V and 9 bases from J, with 21 bases between. The CDR3 spans 15 residues. Germline lookup yields CDR1 MNHEY and CDR2 SVGAGI. The chain's CDR3 is CASRRDPRGGTPQHF. DNA for the CDR3: TGTGCCAGCAGGAGGGACCCCAGGGGTGGAACGCCCCAGCATTTT.

The chain combines TRBV4-1 with TRBJ2-1; unclear D gene. The V end lost 4 bases, the J end lost 6 bases, and 19 bases lay between the germline ends. Per the germline V gene, CDR1 is MGHRA and CDR2 is YSYEKL. This CDR3 contains 16 residues. CDR3 coding DNA: TGCGCCAGCAGCCCTCTGGGCCTCCCAGGCTCCAATGAGCAGTTCTTC. Its translation is CASSPLGLPGSNEQFF.

The chain links TRBV7-2 to TRBJ1-1; weak D call: TRBD1 (5 bases). The CDR3 loop spans 13 amino acids. Germline V gene lookup returns CDR1 SGHTA and CDR2 FQGNSA. The germline V and J ends were trimmed by 5 bases and 4 bases, with 11 bases remaining between them. CDR3 region: CASSPGLTTEAFF. The CDR3 DNA reads as TGTGCCAGCAGCCCGGGACTAACCACTGAAGCTTTCTTT.

The V call is TRBV2, the J call TRBJ2-7; maybe TRBD1 (5 bases). Trimming took off 7 bases at V and 1 base at J, with 8 bases between the two ends. The V gene's germline CDR1 is SNHLY and CDR2 FYNNEI. The CDR3 length is 12 residues. The CDR3 is CASKTASYEQYF. In nucleotides, the CDR3 is TGTGCCAGCAAGACAGCGTCCTACGAGCAGTACTTC.

This chain connects TRBV7-9 to TRBJ2-7; the match to TRBD2 covers 13 bases. The CDR3 is 16 residues long. Per the germline V gene, CDR1 is SEHNR and CDR2 is FQNEAQ (reference sequence). J was trimmed by 7 bases and V by 1 base; bases with no gene match: 7. In DNA form, the CDR3 reads TGTGCCAGCAGCTTAGGGACTAGCGGGAGAACAGGGGAGCAGTACTTC. Its protein is CASSLGTSGRTGEQYF.